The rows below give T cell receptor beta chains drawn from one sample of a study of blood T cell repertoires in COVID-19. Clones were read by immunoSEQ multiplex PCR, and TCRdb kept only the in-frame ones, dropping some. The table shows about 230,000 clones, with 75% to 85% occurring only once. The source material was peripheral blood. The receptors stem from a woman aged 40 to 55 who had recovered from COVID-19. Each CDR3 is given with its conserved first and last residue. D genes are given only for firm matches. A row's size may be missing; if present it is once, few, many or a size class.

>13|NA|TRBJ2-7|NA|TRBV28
TGTGCCAGCAGTTCCCTTCGGGGGTACGAGCAGTACTTC
CASSSLRGYEQYF
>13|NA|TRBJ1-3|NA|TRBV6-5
TGTGCCAGCACCGATCCAGCTGGAAACACCATATATTTT
CASTDPAGNTIYF
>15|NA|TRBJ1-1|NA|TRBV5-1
TGCGCCAGCAGCCTTCAGCCGACGGAGGAGACTGAAGCTTTCTTT
CASSLQPTEETEAFF
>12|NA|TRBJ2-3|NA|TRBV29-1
TGCAGCGTCGTATCATTCGGGGATACGCAGTATTTT
CSVVSFGDTQYF
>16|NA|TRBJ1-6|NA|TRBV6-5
TGTGCCAGCAGTTACGTACAGGGATCCTATAATTCACCCCTCCACTTT
CASSYVQGSYNSPLHF
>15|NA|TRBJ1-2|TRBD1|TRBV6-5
TGTGCCAGCAGCTTGGGACAGGGGAATTTGTATGGCTACACCTTC
CASSLGQGNLYGYTF
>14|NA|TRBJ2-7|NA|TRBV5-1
TGCGCCAGCAGCTTGTGGGCTGGGAGAAACGAGCAGTACTTC
CASSLWAGRNEQYF
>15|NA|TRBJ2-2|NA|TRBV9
TGTGCCAGCAGCGCCCGACAGAGCCCCACCGGGGAGCTGTTTTTT
CASSARQSPTGELFF
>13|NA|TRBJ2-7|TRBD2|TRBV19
TGTGCCAGGGGACTAGCGGGGCAGTACGAGCAGTACTTC
CARGLAGQYEQYF
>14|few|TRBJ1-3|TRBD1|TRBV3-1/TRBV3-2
TGTGCCAGCAGCCAAAGGGACAGCGGAAACACCATATATTTT
CASSQRDSGNTIYF
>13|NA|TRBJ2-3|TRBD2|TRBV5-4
TGTGCCAGCAGGGTAGCGGGGTCAGATACGCAGTATTTT
CASRVAGSDTQYF
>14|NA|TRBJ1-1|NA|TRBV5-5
TGTGCCAGCAGGACGGACAGAATGAACACTGAAGCTTTCTTT
CASRTDRMNTEAFF
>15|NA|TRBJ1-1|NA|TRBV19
TGTGCCAGTCGTTCGAATCCAGGTATGAACACTGAAGCTTTCTTT
CASRSNPGMNTEAFF
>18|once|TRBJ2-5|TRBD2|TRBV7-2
TGTGCCAGCAGCTCCTTAGCGGGGGGGAACCTGTACCAAGAGACCCAGTACTTC
CASSSLAGGNLYQETQYF
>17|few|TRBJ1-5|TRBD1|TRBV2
TGTGCCAGCAGTGGGACCTCGGACAGGGGTTGGGGTCAGCCCCAGCATTTT
CASSGTSDRGWGQPQHF
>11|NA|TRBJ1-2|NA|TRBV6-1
TGTGCCAGCACGGCGGACTATGGCTACACCTTC
CASTADYGYTF
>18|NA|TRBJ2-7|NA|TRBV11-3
TGTGCCAGCAGCTTGGATGTGGCGGGCGACATAATCTCCTACGAGCAGTACTTC
CASSLDVAGDIISYEQYF
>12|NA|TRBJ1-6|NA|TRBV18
TGTGCCAGCTCACCCGATAATTCACCCCTCCACTTT
CASSPDNSPLHF
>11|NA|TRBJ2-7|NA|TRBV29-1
TGCAGCGTTGAAGGAGCCTACGAGCAGTACTTC
CSVEGAYEQYF
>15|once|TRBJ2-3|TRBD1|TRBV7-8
TGTGCCAGCAGCAAGACAGGGGCAAGCACAGATACGCAGTATTTT
CASSKTGASTDTQYF
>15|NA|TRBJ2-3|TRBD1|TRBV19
TGTGCCAGTAAAACCGGACAGGGCCTCTACGGTACGCAGTATTTT
CASKTGQGLYGTQYF
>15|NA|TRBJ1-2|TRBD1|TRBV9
TGTGCCAGCAGCGTAGGGACAGGGGTAGGGTATGGCTACACCTTC
CASSVGTGVGYGYTF
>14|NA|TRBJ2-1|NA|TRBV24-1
TGTGCCACCAGTGAGGACACAGGGAAAGCTGAGCAGTTCTTC
CATSEDTGKAEQFF
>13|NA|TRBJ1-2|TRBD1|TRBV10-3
TGTGCCATCAATGGACAGGTCGGTGATGGCTACACCTTC
CAINGQVGDGYTF
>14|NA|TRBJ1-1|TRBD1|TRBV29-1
TGCAGCGTTGGGGGACAGGGGCTATGGACTGAAGCTTTCTTT
CSVGGQGLWTEAFF
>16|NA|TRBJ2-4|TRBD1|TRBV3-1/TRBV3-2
TGTGCCAGCAGCCAAGATTCGGCAGGGGGCAGCCACATTCAGTACTTC
CASSQDSAGGSHIQYF
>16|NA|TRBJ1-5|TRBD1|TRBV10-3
TGTGCCATCAGTAGAGGACAGGGTGAGGGCAATCAGCCCCAGCATTTT
CAISRGQGEGNQPQHF
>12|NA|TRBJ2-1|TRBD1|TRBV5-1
TGCGCCAGCAGGAGCGGACAGGGGGAGCAGTTCTTC
CASRSGQGEQFF
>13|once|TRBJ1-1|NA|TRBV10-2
TGCGCCAGCAGTAAGGGGCTTAACACTGAAGCTTTCTTT
CASSKGLNTEAFF
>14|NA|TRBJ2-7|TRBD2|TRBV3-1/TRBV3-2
TGTGCCAGCAGCCTAAGCGGGGGCACCTACGAGCAGTACTTC
CASSLSGGTYEQYF
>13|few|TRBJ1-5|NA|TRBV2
TGTGCCAGCACCCAGGATTCTCGTCAGCCCCAGCATTTT
CASTQDSRQPQHF
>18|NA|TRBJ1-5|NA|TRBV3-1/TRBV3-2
TGTGCCAGCAGCCAATCTGCAACATATGACAGGCCAAATCAGCCCCAGCATTTT
CASSQSATYDRPNQPQHF
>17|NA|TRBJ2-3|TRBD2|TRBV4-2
TGTGCCAGCAGCCAAGAGGGGGTAGCGGGGGGCCCAGATACGCAGTATTTT
CASSQEGVAGGPDTQYF
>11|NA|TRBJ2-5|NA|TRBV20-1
TGCAGTGCCCGACTTCAGGAGACCCAGTACTTC
CSARLQETQYF
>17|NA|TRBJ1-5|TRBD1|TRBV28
TGTGCCAGCAGACCGACAGGGACTAGTTATAGCAATCAGCCCCAGCATTTT
CASRPTGTSYSNQPQHF
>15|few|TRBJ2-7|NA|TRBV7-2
TGTGCCAGCAGCTTAAGTAGGGAGATCTCCTACGAGCAGTACTTC
CASSLSREISYEQYF
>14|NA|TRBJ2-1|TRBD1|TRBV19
TGTGCCAGTGGAGGGGACAGGGGCGTAGATGAGCAGTTCTTC
CASGGDRGVDEQFF
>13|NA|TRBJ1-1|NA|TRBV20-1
TGCAGTGCTAGTCCACAGTTGAACACTGAAGCTTTCTTT
CSASPQLNTEAFF
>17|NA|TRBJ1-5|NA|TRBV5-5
TGTGCCAGCAGCCTAGACATTAGGCCGGGAAGCAATCAGCCCCAGCATTTT
CASSLDIRPGSNQPQHF
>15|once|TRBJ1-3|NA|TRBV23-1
TGCGCCAGGTTGCCCGAGACAGGAGAAGGAAACACCATATATTTT
CARLPETGEGNTIYF
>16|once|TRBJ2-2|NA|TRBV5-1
TGCGCCAGCAGCCTGCTGGAGGACTCCTATTCCGGGGAGCTGTTTTTT
CASSLLEDSYSGELFF
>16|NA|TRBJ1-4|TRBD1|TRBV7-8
TGTGCCAGCAGCCCTACCGAGGACAGGGGTAATGAAAAACTGTTTTTT
CASSPTEDRGNEKLFF
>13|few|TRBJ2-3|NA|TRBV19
TGTGCCAGTAGTACCAAGGGGACAGATACGCAGTATTTT
CASSTKGTDTQYF